A selection of T cell receptor beta chains follows, all from one sample in a study of blood T cell repertoires in COVID-19. Data came from immunoSEQ multiplex PCR; TCRdb stores just in-frame clones and leaves some out. The sample gives 150,000 or so clones, 80% to 85% of which show up once; under 5% is in the top ten. The sequenced material came from peripheral blood. The receptor source for this set is an older woman with acute or convalescent COVID-19. Each CDR3 is given with its conserved first and last residue. The order of the fields is D gene, V gene, clone size, J gene, CDR3 protein, CDR3 DNA. D genes are given only for firm matches. Rows give clone size only sometimes, using once, few, many, or a class for an expanded clone.

D gene: -; V gene: TRBV12-3/TRBV12-4; clone size: -; J gene: TRBJ2-1; CDR3 protein: CASSREKQFF; CDR3 DNA: TGTGCCAGCTCTCGGGAGAAGCAGTTCTTC
D gene: -; V gene: TRBV28; clone size: -; J gene: TRBJ1-6; CDR3 protein: CASSFHLTGNSPLHF; CDR3 DNA: TGTGCCAGCAGTTTCCATCTGACCGGGAATTCACCCCTCCACTTT
D gene: -; V gene: TRBV28; clone size: -; J gene: TRBJ2-7; CDR3 protein: CASSLSGDSYEQYF; CDR3 DNA: TGTGCCAGCAGTTTATCCGGGGACTCCTACGAGCAGTACTTC
D gene: TRBD2; V gene: TRBV29-1; clone size: -; J gene: TRBJ2-7; CDR3 protein: CSVVAREGDEQYF; CDR3 DNA: TGCAGCGTTGTAGCGCGGGAGGGAGACGAGCAGTACTTC
D gene: -; V gene: TRBV4-2; clone size: -; J gene: TRBJ2-2; CDR3 protein: CASSQDRHTTGELFF; CDR3 DNA: TGTGCCAGCAGCCAAGATAGACATACCACCGGGGAGCTGTTTTTT
D gene: -; V gene: TRBV6-5; clone size: -; J gene: TRBJ1-2; CDR3 protein: CASSPGRGDGYTF; CDR3 DNA: TGTGCCAGCAGTCCCGGGAGGGGAGATGGCTACACCTTC
D gene: -; V gene: TRBV3-1/TRBV3-2; clone size: -; J gene: TRBJ1-1; CDR3 protein: CASSQDGGSVFFTEAFF; CDR3 DNA: TGTGCCAGCAGCCAAGACGGGGGAAGTGTTTTTTTCACTGAAGCTTTCTTT
D gene: -; V gene: TRBV28; clone size: -; J gene: TRBJ2-3; CDR3 protein: CASTGVADTQYF; CDR3 DNA: TGTGCCAGCACAGGGGTCGCAGATACGCAGTATTTT
D gene: -; V gene: TRBV11-3; clone size: -; J gene: TRBJ1-1; CDR3 protein: CASSLNRGTEAFF; CDR3 DNA: TGTGCCAGCAGCTTAAATAGGGGCACTGAAGCTTTCTTT
D gene: -; V gene: TRBV28; clone size: few; J gene: TRBJ2-3; CDR3 protein: CASSSPPGTDTQYF; CDR3 DNA: TGTGCCAGCAGTTCCCCACCGGGCACAGATACGCAGTATTTT
D gene: -; V gene: TRBV5-1; clone size: few; J gene: TRBJ2-5; CDR3 protein: CASSWAASEGETQYF; CDR3 DNA: TGCGCCAGCAGCTGGGCGGCTAGCGAAGGAGAGACCCAGTACTTC
D gene: -; V gene: TRBV5-1; clone size: -; J gene: TRBJ1-1; CDR3 protein: CASSRGGSNTEAFF; CDR3 DNA: TGCGCCAGCAGCAGGGGGGGCAGTAACACTGAAGCTTTCTTT
D gene: TRBD1; V gene: TRBV5-5; clone size: -; J gene: TRBJ1-5; CDR3 protein: CASSLTGDSNQPQHF; CDR3 DNA: TGTGCCAGCAGCTTGACAGGGGACAGCAATCAGCCCCAGCATTTT
D gene: -; V gene: TRBV18; clone size: -; J gene: TRBJ2-1; CDR3 protein: CASSPLSSGDEQFF; CDR3 DNA: TGTGCCAGCTCACCACTTTCGAGTGGAGATGAGCAGTTCTTC
D gene: TRBD1; V gene: TRBV6-6; clone size: -; J gene: TRBJ1-5; CDR3 protein: CASNKHRGDNQPQHF; CDR3 DNA: TGTGCCAGCAATAAGCACAGGGGAGACAATCAGCCCCAGCATTTT
D gene: -; V gene: TRBV19; clone size: -; J gene: TRBJ2-1; CDR3 protein: CASRSWGLTGEQFF; CDR3 DNA: TGTGCCAGTAGGTCGTGGGGGCTTACTGGTGAGCAGTTCTTC
D gene: -; V gene: TRBV15; clone size: -; J gene: TRBJ2-1; CDR3 protein: CATSRVREGRTEQFF; CDR3 DNA: TGTGCCACCAGCAGAGTGAGAGAGGGCCGGACCGAGCAGTTCTTC
D gene: TRBD1; V gene: TRBV27; clone size: -; J gene: TRBJ1-1; CDR3 protein: CASGREEGAETEAFF; CDR3 DNA: TGTGCCAGCGGACGGGAAGAGGGGGCCGAGACTGAAGCTTTCTTT
D gene: TRBD1; V gene: TRBV28; clone size: once; J gene: TRBJ2-4; CDR3 protein: CASRRRDRALEGQYF; CDR3 DNA: TGTGCCAGCAGGCGCCGGGACAGGGCTCTGGAGGGTCAGTACTTC
D gene: TRBD2; V gene: TRBV11-2; clone size: -; J gene: TRBJ2-7; CDR3 protein: CASSLLAGSSEQYF; CDR3 DNA: TGTGCCAGCAGCTTACTAGCGGGATCGTCCGAGCAGTACTTC
D gene: -; V gene: TRBV6-5; clone size: few; J gene: TRBJ1-4; CDR3 protein: CASSYSRASNEKLFF; CDR3 DNA: TGTGCCAGCAGTTACTCTCGAGCGAGTAATGAAAAACTGTTTTTT
D gene: -; V gene: TRBV15; clone size: -; J gene: TRBJ2-2; CDR3 protein: CATSRGDSNTGELFF; CDR3 DNA: TGTGCCACCAGCAGAGGGGACTCGAACACCGGGGAGCTGTTTTTT
D gene: TRBD1; V gene: TRBV28; clone size: -; J gene: TRBJ1-1; CDR3 protein: CASSLGAGGDTEAFF; CDR3 DNA: TGTGCCAGCAGTTTAGGTGCAGGGGGCGACACTGAAGCTTTCTTT
D gene: -; V gene: TRBV6-5; clone size: -; J gene: TRBJ2-1; CDR3 protein: CASGGGNEQFF; CDR3 DNA: TGTGCCAGCGGGGGCGGGAATGAGCAGTTCTTC
D gene: TRBD1; V gene: TRBV15; clone size: -; J gene: TRBJ1-4; CDR3 protein: CATSKDRGTRRKLFF; CDR3 DNA: TGTGCCACCAGCAAAGACAGGGGAACTCGGCGAAAACTGTTTTTT
D gene: TRBD1; V gene: TRBV18; clone size: -; J gene: TRBJ2-7; CDR3 protein: CASSLTTGDYEQYF; CDR3 DNA: TGTGCCAGCTCACTGACGACAGGGGACTACGAGCAGTACTTC
D gene: TRBD1; V gene: TRBV25-1; clone size: -; J gene: TRBJ1-6; CDR3 protein: CASRDRDRNSPLHF; CDR3 DNA: TGTGCCAGCAGAGACCGGGACAGAAATTCACCCCTCCACTTT
D gene: TRBD1; V gene: TRBV4-1; clone size: -; J gene: TRBJ2-7; CDR3 protein: CASSQELPGQGTYEQYF; CDR3 DNA: TGCGCCAGCAGCCAAGAGCTTCCGGGACAGGGGACCTACGAGCAGTACTTC
D gene: TRBD2; V gene: TRBV5-1; clone size: -; J gene: TRBJ2-7; CDR3 protein: CASSLGGLAGDYEQYF; CDR3 DNA: TGCGCCAGCAGCTTGGGGGGACTAGCGGGAGACTACGAGCAGTACTTC
D gene: TRBD2; V gene: TRBV15; clone size: -; J gene: TRBJ2-7; CDR3 protein: CATSRVRGTSGLALYEQYF; CDR3 DNA: TGTGCCACCAGCCGAGTACGAGGGACTAGCGGGTTGGCTTTGTACGAGCAGTACTTC
D gene: -; V gene: TRBV6-5; clone size: -; J gene: TRBJ1-2; CDR3 protein: CASSYSRTGGGYGYTF; CDR3 DNA: TGTGCCAGCAGTTACTCGAGGACCGGAGGTGGCTATGGCTACACCTTC
D gene: TRBD1; V gene: TRBV19; clone size: -; J gene: TRBJ2-7; CDR3 protein: CASSPPQGDYEQYF; CDR3 DNA: TGTGCCAGTAGTCCTCCGCAGGGGGACTACGAGCAGTACTTC
D gene: TRBD1; V gene: TRBV3-1/TRBV3-2; clone size: -; J gene: TRBJ1-3; CDR3 protein: CASSRQGAPGNTIYF; CDR3 DNA: TGTGCCAGCAGCAGACAGGGGGCGCCCGGAAACACCATATATTTT
D gene: TRBD2; V gene: TRBV24-1; clone size: -; J gene: TRBJ2-7; CDR3 protein: CATSEAPGGEQYF; CDR3 DNA: TGTGCCACCAGTGAGGCCCCGGGGGGCGAGCAGTACTTC
D gene: -; V gene: TRBV11-3; clone size: -; J gene: TRBJ1-6; CDR3 protein: CASSLDGVSPLHF; CDR3 DNA: TGTGCCAGCAGCTTAGACGGGGTCTCACCCCTCCACTTT
D gene: -; V gene: TRBV28; clone size: -; J gene: TRBJ1-1; CDR3 protein: CASGRGAGAEAFF; CDR3 DNA: TGTGCCAGCGGACGGGGCGCGGGGGCTGAAGCTTTCTTT
D gene: -; V gene: TRBV2; clone size: -; J gene: TRBJ1-1; CDR3 protein: CASSPGAYTEAFF; CDR3 DNA: TGTGCCAGCAGTCCAGGGGCTTACACTGAAGCTTTCTTT
D gene: -; V gene: TRBV30; clone size: -; J gene: TRBJ2-3; CDR3 protein: CAWSVAPDTQYF; CDR3 DNA: TGTGCCTGGAGTGTAGCCCCGGATACGCAGTATTTT
D gene: -; V gene: TRBV4-1; clone size: -; J gene: TRBJ1-3; CDR3 protein: CASSREDSPGNTIYF; CDR3 DNA: TGCGCCAGCAGCCGAGAGGACAGTCCCGGAAACACCATATATTTT
D gene: TRBD2; V gene: TRBV9; clone size: once; J gene: TRBJ2-7; CDR3 protein: CASSAMGGGPVEQYF; CDR3 DNA: TGTGCCAGCAGCGCGATGGGGGGAGGGCCGGTTGAGCAGTACTTC
D gene: TRBD1; V gene: TRBV19; clone size: once; J gene: TRBJ1-2; CDR3 protein: CASSISTGVYGYTF; CDR3 DNA: TGTGCCAGTAGTATTAGTACAGGGGTCTATGGCTACACCTTC
D gene: -; V gene: TRBV3-1/TRBV3-2; clone size: -; J gene: TRBJ1-1; CDR3 protein: CASSQDGAEAFF; CDR3 DNA: TGTGCCAGCAGCCAAGATGGGGCAGAAGCTTTCTTT
D gene: -; V gene: TRBV11-3; clone size: few; J gene: TRBJ1-2; CDR3 protein: CASSLDLLGYGYTF; CDR3 DNA: TGTGCCAGCAGCTTAGATCTGCTCGGCTATGGCTACACCTTC
D gene: -; V gene: TRBV28; clone size: -; J gene: TRBJ2-2; CDR3 protein: CASSVRVPGELFF; CDR3 DNA: TGTGCCAGCAGTGTAAGAGTTCCCGGGGAGCTGTTTTTT
D gene: -; V gene: TRBV4-2; clone size: -; J gene: TRBJ2-1; CDR3 protein: CASSHSASYNEQFF; CDR3 DNA: TGTGCCAGCAGCCACTCCGCGTCATACAATGAGCAGTTCTTC
D gene: TRBD2; V gene: TRBV19; clone size: -; J gene: TRBJ2-1; CDR3 protein: CASSGLSGGEQFF; CDR3 DNA: TGTGCCAGCTCCGGTCTCAGCGGGGGTGAGCAGTTCTTC
D gene: -; V gene: TRBV4-2; clone size: once; J gene: TRBJ2-7; CDR3 protein: CASSQENERATYEQYF; CDR3 DNA: TGTGCCAGCAGCCAAGAGAACGAGCGGGCGACCTACGAGCAGTACTTC
D gene: -; V gene: TRBV27; clone size: -; J gene: TRBJ2-7; CDR3 protein: CASSLSRAGSYEQYF; CDR3 DNA: TGTGCCAGCAGTTTATCGAGAGCGGGCTCCTACGAGCAGTACTTC
D gene: -; V gene: TRBV5-1; clone size: -; J gene: TRBJ1-1; CDR3 protein: CASSLIQGTNTEAFF; CDR3 DNA: TGCGCCAGCAGCCTGATACAGGGTACGAACACTGAAGCTTTCTTT
D gene: -; V gene: TRBV12-5; clone size: -; J gene: TRBJ2-2; CDR3 protein: CASGREVGELFF; CDR3 DNA: TGTGCTAGTGGCCGAGAAGTCGGGGAGCTGTTTTTT
D gene: TRBD1; V gene: TRBV5-1; clone size: -; J gene: TRBJ1-2; CDR3 protein: CASSFDTGGNYGYTF; CDR3 DNA: TGCGCCAGCAGCTTCGATACAGGGGGCAACTATGGCTACACCTTC
D gene: -; V gene: TRBV13; clone size: -; J gene: TRBJ1-1; CDR3 protein: CASSLDSWGVSEAFF; CDR3 DNA: TGTGCCAGCAGCTTAGACTCATGGGGAGTTTCTGAAGCTTTCTTT
D gene: -; V gene: TRBV7-9; clone size: -; J gene: TRBJ1-2; CDR3 protein: CASSLGLYGYTF; CDR3 DNA: TGTGCCAGCAGCTTAGGACTCTATGGCTACACCTTC